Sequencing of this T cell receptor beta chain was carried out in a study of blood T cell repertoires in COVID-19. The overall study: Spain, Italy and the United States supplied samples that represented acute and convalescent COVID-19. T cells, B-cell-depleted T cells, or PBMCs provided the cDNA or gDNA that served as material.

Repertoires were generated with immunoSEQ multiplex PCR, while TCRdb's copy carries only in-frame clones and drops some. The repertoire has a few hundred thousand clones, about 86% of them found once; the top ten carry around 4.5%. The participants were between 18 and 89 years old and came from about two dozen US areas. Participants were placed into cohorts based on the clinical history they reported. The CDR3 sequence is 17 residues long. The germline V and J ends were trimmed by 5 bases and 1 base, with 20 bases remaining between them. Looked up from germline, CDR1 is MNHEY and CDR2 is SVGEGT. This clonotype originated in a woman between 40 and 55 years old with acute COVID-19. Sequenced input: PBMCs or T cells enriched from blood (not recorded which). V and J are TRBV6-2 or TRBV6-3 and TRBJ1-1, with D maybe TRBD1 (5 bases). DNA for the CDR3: TGTGCCAGCAGTCGGGGGGTCCTACAGCGAAGGAACACTGAAGCTTTCTTT. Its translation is CASSRGVLQRRNTEAFF.